The 27 T cell receptor beta chains listed next were all sequenced from one sample in a study of blood T cell repertoires in COVID-19. Clones were sequenced by immunoSEQ multiplex PCR, and TCRdb holds only the in-frame ones, with some missing. The sample has 150,000 or so clones, 74% seen once. Sample: peripheral blood. The receptors were sampled from a woman of 80 years or more with acute or convalescent COVID-19.

The chain couples TRBV6-5 to TRBJ1-6; D gene uncertain. The CDR3 has 15 amino acids. Trimming pared 2 bases from V and 6 bases from J, leaving 11 bases between. CDR1 and CDR2 from the germline V gene are MNHEY and SVGAGI. Here the CDR3 DNA reads TGTGCCAGCAGTTACGGAGGGCTGGTTAATTCACCCCTCCACTTT. It specifies CASSYGGLVNSPLHF.

V and J are TRBV5-1 and TRBJ2-7; D remains unclear. Germline CDR1 SGHRS, CDR2 YFSETQ. V lost 2 bases, J lost 6 bases, and 15 bases lay in between. CDR3 length: 14 amino acids. The CDR3 sequence is CASSFQTSSSEQYF. CDR3 coding DNA: TGCGCCAGCAGCTTCCAGACGTCCTCTAGCGAGCAGTACTTC.

This clone has just a few counts. The chain has TRBV3-1 (or the pseudogene TRBV3-2) and TRBJ2-7; no definite D call. Trimming pared 4 bases from V and 4 bases from J, leaving 8 bases between. The CDR3 sequence is 12 residues long. Germline V gene lookup returns CDR1 LGHDT and CDR2 YNNKEL (reference sequence). CDR3 coding DNA: TGTGCCAGCAGCCGAGGAGATTACGAGCAGTACTTC. Protein sequence: CASSRGDYEQYF.

This clone was seen a handful of times. The gene calls are TRBV6-2 or TRBV6-3 and TRBJ2-7; a weak D match, TRBD2 (5 bases). Deletions cut 5 bases from V and 6 bases from J, with 14 bases between. The CDR3 spans 13 residues. The germline CDR1 and CDR2 sequences are MNHEY and SVGEGT. CDR3 sequence reads: CASSPPEDREQYF. CDR3 DNA: TGTGCCAGCAGTCCCCCGGAGGACCGCGAGCAGTACTTC.

V gene TRBV14 combines with J gene TRBJ2-1; the D gene is possibly TRBD1 (5 bases). Trimming pared 9 bases from V and 0 bases from J, leaving 12 bases between. The CDR3 extends over 14 amino acids. Germline values: CDR1 SGHDN, CDR2 FVKESK. In DNA, the CDR3 is TGTGCCAGTTCGAAGGGGATCTCCTACAATGAGCAGTTCTTC. This gives the protein CASSKGISYNEQFF.

J is TRBJ2-7 and V is TRBV6-2 or TRBV6-3, with D unresolved. Deletions cut 0 bases from V and 3 bases from J, with 3 bases between. The CDR3 runs 12 residues. Germline CDR1 reads MNHEY; CDR2 reads SVGEGT. The CDR3 region is CASSYSLYEQYF. The DNA for the CDR3 is TGTGCCAGCAGTTACTCACTCTACGAGCAGTACTTC.

This clone is a singleton in its sample. The rearrangement uses TRBV5-5 and TRBJ2-5, with a possible D match to TRBD1 (6 bases). Germline lookup yields CDR1 SGHKS and CDR2 YYEKEE (reference sequence). This CDR3 contains 15 residues. V lost 4 bases and J 1 base, leaving 14 bases between the germline ends. The CDR3 DNA follows: TGTGCCAGCAGCGGCAGCACAGGGTTCCAAGAGACCCAGTACTTC. This translates into CASSGSTGFQETQYF.

The genes are TRBV14 and TRBJ2-2, with 12 positions matching TRBD1. Looked up from germline, CDR1 is SGHDN and CDR2 is FVKESK. The V segment lost 2 bases and the J segment 2 bases; nucleotides outside the gene matches: 6. This CDR3 has 18 amino acids. The CDR3 loop is CASSQRRGQGANTGELFF. The CDR3 DNA sequence: TGTGCCAGCAGCCAAAGGAGGGGACAGGGGGCCAACACCGGGGAGCTGTTTTTT.

This clone was seen only a few times. The genes are TRBV10-1 and TRBJ2-1; D remains ambiguous. The CDR3 contains 13 residues. In germline, CDR1 is WNHNN, CDR2 SYGVQD (reference sequence). V gave up 4 bases and J gave up 3 bases, with 7 bases separating them. The CDR3, as DNA: TGCGCCAGCAGTGCCGGTAGCTACAATGAGCAGTTCTTC. Translated: CASSAGSYNEQFF.

The chain carries TRBV9 and TRBJ2-1; possible D gene TRBD1, 6 bases. V lost 0 bases to trimming and J lost 10 bases, with 14 bases between them. The CDR3 extends over 14 amino acids. Germline CDR1 and CDR2: SGDLS and YYNGEE. CDR3 sequence (DNA): TGTGCCAGCAGCGTAGGGGCCAGCCAGGGGGAGCAGTTCTTC. Translation: CASSVGASQGEQFF. Filled out from reference TRBV9 and TRBJ2-1, the complete variable domain reads DSGVTQTPKHLITATGQRVTLRCSPRSGDLSVYWYQQSLDQGLQFLIQYYNGEERAKGNILERFSAQQFPDLHSELNLSSLELGDSALYFCASSVGASQGEQFFGPGTRLTVL.

The J gene is TRBJ1-1, the V gene TRBV5-1, with 8 bases that match TRBD1. Unmatched junction bases numbered 3, after V lost 2 bases and J lost 3 bases. This CDR3 spans 14 amino acids. CDR1 SGHRS and CDR2 YFSETQ come from the germline V gene. The CDR3 reads CASSFGQGDTEAFF. In DNA form, the CDR3 reads TGCGCCAGCAGCTTTGGACAGGGAGACACTGAAGCTTTCTTT.

The V gene is TRBV10-3, the J gene TRBJ2-2; TRBD2 is a possible D gene (5 bases). The CDR3 length is 17 residues. CDR1 and CDR2 from the germline V gene are ENHRY and SYGVKD. Trimming shortened V by 1 base and J by 1 base, and 13 bases separated the two germline ends. The CDR3 reads CAISEFKASLNTGELFF. CDR3 sequence (DNA): TGTGCCATCAGTGAGTTCAAGGCTAGCCTGAACACCGGGGAGCTGTTTTTT.

The chain joins TRBV3-1 (or the pseudogene TRBV3-2) to TRBJ2-7, with D tentatively TRBD1 (5 bases). Germline V gives CDR1 LGHDT, CDR2 YNNKEL (reference sequence). V dropped 1 base and J dropped 5 bases, with 15 bases sitting between them. The CDR3 loop spans 15 amino acids. The CDR3 coding sequence is TGTGCCAGCAGCCAAGGGTCAGGGATTAAGGACGAGCAGTACTTC. It specifies CASSQGSGIKDEQYF.

The chain couples TRBV7-6 to TRBJ1-1; TRBD1 might be the D (6 bases). The length of the CDR3 is 15 residues. Germline assignment: CDR1 SGHVS and CDR2 FNYEAQ. V was trimmed by 5 bases and J by 6 bases, leaving 19 bases between them. Here the CDR3 reads CASSPRTEEWSEAFF. DNA of the CDR3: TGTGCCAGCAGCCCACGGACAGAAGAATGGTCTGAAGCTTTCTTT.

This clone was counted a few times. The chain joins TRBV6-4 to TRBJ2-1; D perhaps matches TRBD1 (6 bases). V shed 3 bases and J shed 7 bases, with 19 bases lying between them. The germline V gene has CDR1 MRHNA and CDR2 SNTAGT. The length of the CDR3 is 16 residues. CDR3 in DNA: TGTGCCAGCAGTGAATACTCAGGGGTGTGGGGGAATGAGCAGTTCTTC. This gives the protein CASSEYSGVWGNEQFF.

The chain employs TRBV7-9 and TRBJ2-5, with TRBD1 matching 11 bases. The junction had 2 bases not matched to a gene; V was cut back by 1 base and J by 1 base. The CDR3 has 16 amino acids. Germline loops: CDR1 SEHNR, CDR2 FQNEAQ (reference sequence). CDR3 nucleotides: TGTGCCAGCAGCTTAGTCGGACAGGGGGCCCAAGAGACCCAGTACTTC. It is translated as CASSLVGQGAQETQYF.

This chain uses TRBV11-1 with TRBJ2-5, with TRBD2 identical over 9 bases. This CDR3 spans 13 amino acids. Germline-derived CDR1 and CDR2 are SGHAT and FQDESV (reference sequence). V was clipped by 6 bases and J by 5 bases; unmatched bases: 4. The chain's CDR3 is CASRRGLAETQYF. The CDR3 DNA sequence: TGTGCCAGCAGACGAGGACTAGCGGAGACCCAGTACTTC.

The chain carries TRBV19 and TRBJ1-5, with D unresolved. CDR3 length: 13 amino acids. The germline V and J ends were trimmed by 4 bases and 6 bases, with 10 bases remaining between them. Per the germline V gene, CDR1 is LNHDA and CDR2 is SQIVND (reference sequence). The CDR3 loop reads CASSTGEGQPQHF. The CDR3 nucleotides are TGTGCCAGTAGTACCGGGGAAGGTCAGCCCCAGCATTTT.

V usage is TRBV6-5 and J usage is TRBJ2-1, with 9 positions matching TRBD2. Per the germline V gene, CDR1 is MNHEY and CDR2 is SVGAGI. J lost 12 bases, V lost 6 bases, and 12 bases had no gene match. CDR3 size: 14 residues. The CDR3 sequence is CASRSSGTGGGQFF. The DNA of the CDR3 is TGTGCCAGCAGGTCTAGCGGGACGGGAGGGGGGCAGTTCTTC.

This rearrangement joins TRBV25-1 to TRBJ1-4, with 8 bases lining up with TRBD1. The CDR3 has 14 residues. Losses at the gene ends were 6 bases for V and 7 bases for J; bases not matched to a gene: 7. The germline gives CDR1 MGHDK, CDR2 SYGVNS. The CDR3 DNA is TGTGCCAGCAGCAGGGGGCTATTGGGTGAAAAACTGTTTTTT. It translates to CASSRGLLGEKLFF.

The rearrangement links TRBV6-5 to TRBJ1-6, with 8 bases matching TRBD1. V was clipped by 6 bases and J by 10 bases; unmatched bases: 8. CDR3 length equals 14 residues. From germline, CDR1 is MNHEY and CDR2 SVGAGI. CDR3 DNA sequence: TGTGCCAGCAGCAAACAGGGGGGCGAATCACCCCTCCACTTT. Protein product: CASSKQGGESPLHF.

This chain links TRBV27 with TRBJ2-7; 8 bases agree with TRBD1. The germline CDR1 and CDR2 sequences are MNHEY and SMNVEV (reference sequence). The CDR3 contains 13 residues. With V trimmed by 7 bases and J by 6 bases, 8 bases remained unmatched. CDR3 in DNA: TGTGCCAGCAAACCAGGGGGCCTAGGCGAGCAGTACTTC. As protein: CASKPGGLGEQYF.

The chain uses TRBV4-2 and TRBJ2-3; the match to TRBD2 covers 10 bases. Germline V gene data show CDR1 as LGHNA and CDR2 as YNFKEQ. The CDR3 consists of 17 residues. J was trimmed by 3 bases and V by 0 bases; bases with no gene match: 6. The CDR3 nucleotides are TGTGCCAGCAGCCAAGATTTAGCGGGAGGAGGGACAGATACGCAGTATTTT. Its translation: CASSQDLAGGGTDTQYF.

V usage is TRBV27 and J usage is TRBJ2-7, with 9 bases matching TRBD2. CDR3 length: 15 amino acids. Germline trimming cut 3 bases from V and 5 bases from J; bases unmatched to any gene: 8. Germline CDR1 and CDR2: MNHEY and SMNVEV (reference sequence). This chain's CDR3 is CASSLVAGVSDEQYF. The CDR3 coding sequence is TGTGCCAGCAGTTTGGTAGCGGGAGTGAGCGACGAGCAGTACTTC.

The rearrangement uses TRBV7-9 and TRBJ2-3, with 7 bases matching TRBD2. CDR1 is SEHNR, CDR2 FQNEAQ, per germline (reference sequence). This CDR3 contains 14 residues. The trim removed 7 bases at V and 4 bases at J, leaving 8 bases unmatched. This chain's CDR3 is CASIKLASSDTQYF. The CDR3 DNA sequence: TGTGCCAGCATTAAACTAGCGAGCTCAGATACGCAGTATTTT.

This chain uses TRBV5-1 with TRBJ1-1; unclear D gene. The CDR3 covers 15 residues. V dropped 4 bases and J dropped 1 base, with 14 bases sitting between them. Germline CDR1 reads SGHRS; CDR2 reads YFSETQ. The CDR3 here is CASSPDSTENTEAFF. CDR3 sequence (DNA): TGCGCCAGCAGCCCAGACTCCACCGAGAACACTGAAGCTTTCTTT.

This sequence joins TRBV19 and TRBJ2-4; tentative D call: TRBD2 (6 bases). CDR1 is LNHDA and CDR2 is SQIVND in the germline V gene (reference sequence). Trimming took 5 bases from V and 6 from J, leaving 14 bases between them. This CDR3 is built from 14 residues. The CDR3 here is CASSWRGRGNIQYF. In nucleotides, the CDR3 is TGTGCCAGTAGTTGGAGGGGACGGGGAAACATTCAGTACTTC.